What follows are 21 T cell receptor beta chains derived from one specimen sequenced in a study of cytomegalovirus exposure and HLA in healthy donors. The PCR contained 60 Vbeta and 13 Jbeta primers. Sequenced by immunoSEQ multiplex PCR; TCRdb stores in-frame clones only, minus some. The sample includes approximately 160,000 clones, 75% to 80% seen only once; the top ten take around 2.5%. The sequenced material came from PBMCs. The source of these receptors is a woman aged 40 to 50 in good health and CMV-seropositive.

About this clone itself: As the CDR3 is not closed by the conserved phenylalanine or tryptophan, this likely results from a read error. The chain employs TRBV5-1 and TRBJ1-6, with D perhaps TRBD1 (6 bases). The V end lost 0 bases, the J end lost 5 bases, and 9 bases lay between the germline ends. CDR3 length: 15 amino acids. In germline, CDR1 is SGHRS, CDR2 YFSETQ. The CDR3 DNA sequence: TGCGCCAGCAGCTTGGGACAGGCCGATAATTCACCCCTCCACCTT. This sequence encodes CASSLGQADNSPLHL.

As to this clone: Relative to the germline gene, one junction end is altered; a read error may explain this. This rearrangement joins TRBV7-9 to TRBJ2-3; the match to TRBD2 covers 11 bases. Germline V CDR1 and CDR2: SEHNR, FQNEAQ (reference sequence). The CDR3 covers 16 residues. CDR3 amino acids: CSSSPLAGGPTDTQYF. The CDR3 coding sequence is TGTTCCAGCAGCCCGTTAGCGGGAGGGCCGACAGATACGCAGTATTTT.

CDR3 DNA sequence: TGTGCCAGCAACAGTTACAATGAGCAGTTCTTC. This translates into CASNSYNEQFF. The chain employs TRBV7-9 and TRBJ2-1; D is ambiguous. Germline V gene lookup returns CDR1 SEHNR and CDR2 FQNEAQ (reference sequence). The CDR3 contains 11 residues. V was clipped by 7 bases and J by 4 bases, with 5 bases between them.

The V call is TRBV19, the J call TRBJ2-1; no clear D. Trimming took off 1 base at V and 2 bases at J, with 15 bases between the two ends. Germline CDR1 and CDR2: LNHDA and SQIVND (reference sequence). This CDR3 is built from 17 residues. CDR3 sequence reads: CASSIGLTRTTYNEQFF. Written as DNA, the CDR3 is TGTGCCAGTAGTATAGGGTTAACACGAACGACCTACAATGAGCAGTTCTTC.

The genes are TRBV2 and TRBJ1-1; D unresolved. The V gene lost 6 bases and the J gene lost 3 bases, with 11 bases spanning the gap. CDR1 and CDR2 (germline): SNHLY, FYNNEI. This CDR3 contains 13 residues. CDR3 protein: CASSLRSDTEAFF. The CDR3, as DNA: TGTGCCAGCAGCCTCCGTTCGGACACTGAAGCTTTCTTT.

The chain combines TRBV5-5 with TRBJ2-1, with D perhaps TRBD1 (6 bases). Germline V gene lookup returns CDR1 SGHKS and CDR2 YYEKEE (reference sequence). CDR3 size: 13 residues. V was shortened by 3 bases and J by 5 bases, with 9 bases between the two germline ends. CDR3 in DNA: TGTGCCAGCAGCTCACAGGGTAACAATGAGCAGTTCTTC. This sequence encodes CASSSQGNNEQFF.

This clone was seen a few times. The chain carries TRBV13 and TRBJ2-7; perhaps TRBD2 as D (6 bases). This CDR3 is built from 14 residues. Deletions cut 5 bases from V and 7 bases from J, with 18 bases between. Germline lookup yields CDR1 PRHDT and CDR2 FYEKMQ (reference sequence). Here the CDR3 reads CASSPYPSRGEQYF. CDR3 in DNA: TGTGCCAGCAGCCCGTACCCATCCCGGGGGGAGCAGTACTTC.

The chain recombines TRBV10-3 with TRBJ2-7, with 7 positions matching TRBD2. V dropped 8 bases and J dropped 4; count of bases not matched to a gene: 5. This CDR3 is built from 12 residues. Germline CDR1 is ENHRY and CDR2 is SYGVKD. This CDR3 is CAISGEGYEQYF. CDR3 coding DNA: TGTGCCATCTCCGGGGAGGGGTACGAGCAGTACTTC.

The chain recombines TRBV5-5 with TRBJ2-7; no clear D. With 1 base removed from V and 6 bases from J, the gap between germline ends came to 11 bases. Germline CDR1 reads SGHKS; CDR2 reads YYEKEE (reference sequence). The CDR3 extends over 13 amino acids. The CDR3 here is CASSLSSVGEQYF. The CDR3 DNA follows: TGTGCCAGCAGCTTGTCGAGCGTCGGCGAGCAGTACTTC.

The CDR3 region is CASSSIDSSGNTIYF. CDR3 bases: TGTGCCAGCAGTTCCATCGACAGCTCTGGAAACACCATATATTTT. This chain connects TRBV2 to TRBJ1-3; TRBD1 might be the D (5 bases). In germline, CDR1 is SNHLY, CDR2 FYNNEI. CDR3 length equals 15 residues. Trimming removed 5 bases from V and 0 bases from J, with 11 bases in between. Drawing the rest from reference TRBV2 and TRBJ1-3, the complete variable domain is EPEVTQTPSHQVTQMGQEVILRCVPISNHLYFYWYRQILGQKVEFLVSFYNNEISEKSEIFDDQFSVERPDGSNFTLKIRSTKLEDSAMYFCASSSIDSSGNTIYFGEGSWLTVV.

The CDR3: CASSLSLLNTEAFF. The CDR3 coding sequence is TGTGCCAGCAGCTTAAGTCTATTGAACACTGAAGCTTTCTTT. V usage is TRBV7-2 and J usage is TRBJ1-1; D is uncertain. The CDR3 has 14 residues. CDR1 SGHTA and CDR2 FQGNSA come from the germline V gene. Between the trimmed V and J ends, which lost 2 bases and 0 bases, there was a span of 7 bases.

The V call is TRBV5-5, the J call TRBJ2-7, with 10 bases matching TRBD1. Trimming removed 4 bases from V and 4 bases from J; junction bases left unmatched: 14. Germline V gives CDR1 SGHKS, CDR2 YYEKEE (reference sequence). The CDR3 sequence is 17 residues long. For the CDR3, the DNA is TGTGCCAGCAGCCCGACGCCCCGGACAGGGGGGATGTACGAGCAGTACTTC. Protein: CASSPTPRTGGMYEQYF.

To note about this clone: Its ends do not fully match the called genes, so a read error is possible. J is TRBJ1-2 and V is TRBV28; D remains ambiguous. The germline CDR1 and CDR2 sequences are MDHEN and SYDVKM. CDR3 length: 11 amino acids. The CDR3 is CASSFWGGCTF. In nucleotides, the CDR3 is TGTGCCAGCAGTTTTTGGGGAGGCTGCACCTTC.

V is TRBV19 and J is TRBJ2-2, with 7 bases that match TRBD1. V lost 1 base to trimming and J lost 1 base; unmatched junction nucleotides: 6. The CDR3 runs 17 residues. Germline CDR1 is LNHDA and CDR2 is SQIVND (reference sequence). This CDR3 is CASSIGHRGQNTGELFF. The CDR3 DNA sequence: TGTGCCAGTAGTATAGGGCACAGGGGTCAGAACACCGGGGAGCTGTTTTTT. The variable domain in full, completed from reference TRBV19 and TRBJ2-2, reads DGGITQSPKYLFRKEGQNVTLSCEQNLNHDAMYWYRQDPGQGLRLIYYSQIVNDFQKGDIAEGYSVSREKKESFPLTVTSAQKNPTAFYLCASSIGHRGQNTGELFFGEGSRLTVL.

The chain couples TRBV6-5 to TRBJ1-2; TRBD1 matches at 11 bases. The CDR3 totals 15 residues. Germline lookup yields CDR1 MNHEY and CDR2 SVGAGI. Losses at the gene ends were 6 bases for V and 5 bases for J; bases not matched to a gene: 8. CDR3 nucleotides: TGTGCCAGCAGGCCCGGACAGGGGGCGGGGTATGGCTACACCTTC. Amino acids: CASRPGQGAGYGYTF.

As concerns this clone: An end of the junction differs from the germline gene, which may be a read error. This chain uses TRBV25-1 with TRBJ2-7; perhaps TRBD1 as D (5 bases). Germline CDR1 is MGHDK and CDR2 is SYGVNS. This CDR3 spans 11 amino acids. The CDR3 nucleotides read TGTGCCAGCAGTGGGTGGCCAGGGCTCGACTTC. Its translation: CASSGWPGLDF.

CDR3 sequence reads: CASTIFFSTDTQYF. CDR3 in DNA: TGTGCCAGCACTATCTTTTTCTCCACAGATACGCAGTATTTT. This chain links TRBV6-4 with TRBJ2-3; D unclear. V shed 7 bases and J shed 2 bases, with 13 bases lying between them. Germline CDR1 MRHNA, CDR2 SNTAGT. The CDR3 has 14 amino acids.

V is TRBV19 and J is TRBJ2-5, with 10 bases identical to TRBD2. Germline V lookup: CDR1 LNHDA, CDR2 SQIVND (reference sequence). The CDR3 contains 16 residues. After removal of 1 base from V and 4 bases from J, the junction contained 6 bases not matched to a gene. CDR3 bases: TGTGCCAGTAGTATAGGGGTTAGCGGGGGGTTAGAGACCCAGTACTTC. This encodes CASSIGVSGGLETQYF.

The gene calls are TRBV4-3 and TRBJ2-3, with 11 bases lining up with TRBD2. The CDR3 has 16 residues. The V segment lost 0 bases and the J segment 6 bases; nucleotides outside the gene matches: 5. Per germline, CDR1 LGHNA and CDR2 YSLEER. In DNA form, the CDR3 reads TGCGCCAGCAGCCAAGACCTAGCGGGAGGTGGGGATACGCAGTATTTT. This gives the protein CASSQDLAGGGDTQYF.

In this sample, this clone turned up a few times. The gene calls are TRBV7-9 and TRBJ2-3, with D possibly matching TRBD1 (5 bases). This CDR3 has 15 residues. Germline CDR1 is SEHNR and CDR2 is FQNEAQ (reference sequence). Trimming took off 2 bases at V and 4 bases at J, with 13 bases between the two ends. The CDR3 DNA follows: TGTGCCAGCAGCTTAACAACAGGAGTAGCAGATACGCAGTATTTT. It codes for CASSLTTGVADTQYF.

The rearrangement links TRBV4-3 to TRBJ2-5, with TRBD2 identical over 9 bases. Germline assignment: CDR1 LGHNA and CDR2 YSLEER. The CDR3 totals 18 residues. The V and J ends lost 0 bases and 5 bases, in that order; junction bases with no gene match: 13. CDR3 coding DNA: TGCGCCAGCAGCCAAGATCCGGCGGCTAGCGGGGATGGGGAGACCCAGTACTTC. Amino acid sequence: CASSQDPAASGDGETQYF.